This TCR beta chain was sequenced during a study of CD8+ T cells in alopecia areata. Study information: Tofacitinib therapy lasting 6 to 18 months was followed by 6 months off drug. Study-wide points: Tofacitinib significantly brought down scalp clonality and expanded CD8+ clones among top 100.

Treatment meaning: oral pan-JAK inhibitor, 5-10 mg twice daily. Peripheral blood samples and lesional scalp punch biopsies were obtained from alopecia areata patients. Germline loops: CDR1 LGHNA, CDR2 YNFKEQ. There are 14 residues in the CDR3. Trimming shortened V by 1 base and J by 4 bases, and 10 bases separated the two germline ends. Following extraction, RNA underwent reverse transcription to cDNA, which served as the sequencing template. Profiling relied on immunoSEQ multiplex PCR, and the TCRdb table lists in-frame clones only, not all of them. The sample yields some 190,000 clones, 51% seen once. Worth noting for this clone: The antigen is undetermined.

This chain uses TRBV4-2 with TRBJ1-1, with D uncertain. The source material was CD8+ T cells sorted from blood, sampled at week 52, from a patient treated with tofacitinib. The sequence came from a human donor with alopecia areata. DNA of the CDR3: TGTGCCAGCAGCCAAGCCCCCGGTTCCACTGAAGCTTTCTTT. Protein product: CASSQAPGSTEAFF.